This T cell receptor (beta chain) was identified in a study of T cell responses to AZD1222 COVID-19 vaccine. Study-level findings and limits: Among AZD1222 vaccinees, only 5 to 7 were seropositive at baseline. With dominance at 160-218 and 743-854, vaccine-associated CD4 TCRs spanned spike.

The CDR3 has 14 amino acids. The junction had 2 bases not matched to a gene; V was cut back by 0 bases and J by 5 bases. Germline CDR1 LNHDA, CDR2 SQIVND (reference sequence). About this clone: What it binds is not known.

The analysis combined second doses at about 4 or about 12 weeks. Sequencing was performed with immunoSEQ multiplex PCR; in TCRdb, only in-frame clones are kept and a portion is missing. The data show over 110,000 clones, under 90% seen once. The source was peripheral blood, collected 28 days after the second AZD1222 dose. The rearrangement joins TRBV19 to TRBJ2-3, with 7 positions matching TRBD2. The clonotype was recovered from an adult who received the AZD1222 COVID-19 vaccine. CDR3 in amino acids: CASSIELAGDTQYF. CDR3 in DNA: TGTGCCAGTAGTATAGAGTTAGCGGGAGATACGCAGTATTTT.